This T cell receptor beta chain is from a study of T cell responses to AZD1222 COVID-19 vaccine. As for the study in general: Pooled in the analysis were second doses at about 4 or about 12 weeks.

The data were produced by immunoSEQ multiplex PCR, yet TCRdb's version contains in-frame clones alone and is incomplete. The sample lists more than 85,000 clones, around 85% occurring once. Findings and limits, study-wide: Baseline seropositivity characterized only a handful of AZD1222 recipients. Females outnumbered males among donors, who were mostly white British; clonal diversity was possibly underestimated. Regions 160-218 and 743-854 dominated among vaccine-associated CD4 TCRs spanning spike.

A remark on this clone: Its target is unknown.

CDR1 and CDR2 (germline): SGHRS, YFSETQ. This CDR3 region has 15 residues. Trimming removed 4 bases from V and 3 bases from J; junction bases left unmatched: 7. Sequenced here: peripheral blood, sampled on day 0 of AZD1222 vaccination. The sequence was obtained from an adult in good health. This rearrangement joins TRBV5-1 to TRBJ1-2; 9 nucleotides agree with TRBD1. The CDR3 spells CASSTGTGSDYGYTF. CDR3 coding DNA: TGCGCCAGCAGCACCGGGACAGGGAGTGACTATGGCTACACCTTC.